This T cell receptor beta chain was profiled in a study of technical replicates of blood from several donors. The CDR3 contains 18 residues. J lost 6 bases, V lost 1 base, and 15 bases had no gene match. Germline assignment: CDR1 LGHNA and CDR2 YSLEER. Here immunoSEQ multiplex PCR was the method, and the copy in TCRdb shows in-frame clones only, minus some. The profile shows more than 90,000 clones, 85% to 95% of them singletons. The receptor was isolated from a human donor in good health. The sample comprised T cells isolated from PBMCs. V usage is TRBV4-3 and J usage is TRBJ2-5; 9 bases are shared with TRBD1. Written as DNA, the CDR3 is TGCGCCAGCAGCCAAGGGGGCGGCACAGGGGGCGGAGGAAAGACCCAGTACTTC. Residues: CASSQGGGTGGGGKTQYF.